This TCR beta chain is from a study of shared clonotypes between healthy human individuals. This CDR3 has 18 amino acids. V lost 6 bases and J 0 bases, leaving 20 bases between the germline ends. Germline V gives CDR1 MDHEN, CDR2 SYDVKM. Deep-level running was used for the assay. Researchers divided each subset's genomic DNA evenly across several immunoSEQ plates. Some clones are missing from TCRdb's copy, which holds only in-frame ones; the method was immunoSEQ multiplex PCR. The table includes approximately 100,000 clones, 67% detected once. The sequencing input was memory CD8+ T cells sorted from blood. Regarding subset: CD45RO+ cells pooled with CCR7-negative TemRA cells. The TCR sequence derives from a woman in her thirties in good health. The chain is built from TRBV28 and TRBJ2-2; D is unresolved. The CDR3 loop is CASRGRVLGEANTGELFF. CDR3 nucleotide sequence: TGTGCCAGCAGAGGACGCGTGCTTGGCGAAGCGAACACCGGGGAGCTGTTTTTT.